The present entry profiles one T cell receptor (beta chain) with its context. The sample originates from a study of blood T cell repertoires in COVID-19. The CDR3 is 16 amino acids. The ends lost 2 bases at V and 10 bases at J; junction bases unmatched: 13. The germline gives CDR1 MNHNY, CDR2 SVGAGI (reference sequence). TCRdb's copy holds only in-frame clones and misses some; the assay was immunoSEQ multiplex PCR. Found here are fewer than 90,000 clones, roughly 87% of them singletons; the top ten hold roughly 15%. Source material: peripheral blood. The clonotype comes from a male donor with acute or convalescent COVID-19. This rearrangement joins TRBV6-6 to TRBJ2-2; TRBD1 matches at 7 bases. The CDR3 region has the DNA TGTGCCAGCAGTTACCCCTGGGACAGTATCGGGGAGGAGCTGTTTTTT. Its translation is CASSYPWDSIGEELFF.